Given below is one T cell receptor (beta chain) in context. Its cognate antigen is unknown. At one boundary the junction diverges from the germline segment, which might be a read error. These data originate in a study of shared clonotypes between healthy human individuals. CDR1 and CDR2 from the germline V gene are MDHEN and SYDVKM. The CDR3 contains 13 residues. The method was immunoSEQ multiplex PCR; TCRdb's version includes in-frame clones alone and lacks a portion of them. The sample lists roughly 95,000 clones; roughly 50% were seen once. Findings of the study overall: Clonotype sharing among donors was expected to depend on sequencing depth.

Healthy HIV-negative adults without recent acute infections or vaccinations served as donors. This chain links TRBV28 with TRBJ1-1; D is possibly TRBD1 (5 bases). This receptor was identified in a woman aged 35 to 49 in good health. Some clones in this sample may be carry-over from other donors' samples. Sequenced: PBMCs. The CDR3 loop reads CASGFPGGGGAFF. For the CDR3, the DNA is TGTGCCAGCGGTTTCCCCGGGGGAGGAGGAGCTTTCTTT.